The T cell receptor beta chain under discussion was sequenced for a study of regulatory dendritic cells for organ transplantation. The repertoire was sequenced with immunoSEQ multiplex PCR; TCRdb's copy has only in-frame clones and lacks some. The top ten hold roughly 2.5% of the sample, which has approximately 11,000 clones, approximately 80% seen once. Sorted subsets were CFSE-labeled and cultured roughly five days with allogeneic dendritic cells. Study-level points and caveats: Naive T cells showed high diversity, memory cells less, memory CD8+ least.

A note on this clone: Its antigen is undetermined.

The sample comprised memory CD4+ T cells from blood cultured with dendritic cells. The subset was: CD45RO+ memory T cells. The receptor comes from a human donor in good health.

The CDR3 region is CASSDSGNEKLFF. The CDR3 DNA sequence: TGTGCCAGCAGTGATTCGGGCAATGAAAAACTGTTTTTT. V and J are TRBV25-1 and TRBJ1-4, with D unresolved. The CDR3 loop spans 13 amino acids. Germline CDR1 is MGHDK and CDR2 is SYGVNS. The germline V and J ends were trimmed by 3 bases and 5 bases, with 7 bases remaining between them.